The sequence of this T cell receptor (beta chain) was determined in a study of blood T cell repertoires in COVID-19. The CDR3 sequence is 13 residues long. Trimming cost V 5 bases and J 4 bases, with 11 bases left between them. The germline CDR1 and CDR2 sequences are GTSNPN and SVGIG (reference sequence). Libraries were prepared by immunoSEQ multiplex PCR; TCRdb keeps only in-frame clonotypes and omits some of them. The sample records about 230,000 clones, approximately 89% being singletons. Sequencing used PBMCs or T cells enriched from blood (not recorded which). The source is a woman aged 25-40 years with acute COVID-19. V and J are TRBV30 and TRBJ1-4; the D is unclear. In DNA, the CDR3 is TGTGCCTGGTCTGGCAGACTTAATGAAAAACTGTTTTTT. Translation gives CAWSGRLNEKLFF.